Sequencing of this TCR beta chain was carried out in a study of cytomegalovirus exposure and HLA in healthy donors. Study background: Sequencing of 150 million to 200 million T cells in an earlier analysis found more than 100 million unique TCR beta sequences. For the approximately 360 genotyped donors, 75% to 90% fell within the Caucasian-associated ancestry cluster. The study's findings and limits: Researchers reported in a later analysis that a missense DCLRE1C variant was tied to TCR beta V- and J-gene trimming. Data from an earlier analysis indicated that most TCR beta V segments were productive either about 90% or about 30% of the time.

The PCR used 60 Vbeta and 13 Jbeta primers. TCRdb keeps only in-frame clones here, not all; method: immunoSEQ multiplex PCR. The sample shows approximately 22,000 clones, around 77% of them seen only once. Only one count was recorded for this clone. Its antigen remains unknown. This TCR came from a man aged 55 to 70 in good health and CMV-seronegative. Sequenced material: PBMCs.

The CDR3 protein is CASSSLAGGPYEQFF. The CDR3 nucleotides read TGTGCCAGCAGCTCCCTTGCGGGAGGGCCGTATGAGCAGTTCTTC. V and J are TRBV7-6 and TRBJ2-1, with TRBD2 matching 9 bases. CDR1 and CDR2 (germline): SGHVS, FNYEAQ. V lost 4 bases, J lost 8 bases, and 9 bases stayed unmatched. This CDR3 is built from 15 residues.